This TCR beta chain is from a study of radiotherapy plus CTLA-4 blockade in lung cancer (dated by TCRdb to 2017 to 2018). About the investigation overall: Objective responses occurred in approximately 19% of enrolled patients, and approximately 34% achieved disease control. The study at large found these results: After treatment with radiotherapy and ipilimumab, TCR clones that originated in tumors expanded in peripheral blood. Increased serum interferon-beta after radiation, together with early dynamic changes in blood T cell clones, were reported to be the strongest predictors of response.

Library preparation used the immunoSEQ multiplex PCR assay. TCRdb obtained this table from immuneACCESS and retained in-frame rearrangements with V and J assigned. These tables miss some clones; where compared with another copy, unresolved V genes account for less than half of the shortfall, and the remainder is unexplained. Recorded for this sample are more than 90,000 clones; 78% of them occurred a single time. Together, the top ten hold 5.2% of the sample. The study tested focal radiation therapy combined with CTLA-4 blockade (ipilimumab) in patients with chemo-refractory metastatic non-small-cell lung cancer. Trimming leaves V shorter by 6 bases and J shorter by 3 bases, with the junction holding 13 bases beyond the gene matches. Spanning cysteine to phenylalanine, the CDR3 consists of 17 amino acids. CDR3 DNA is the only sequence kept; it has 51 bases, read in frame from the first base. For CDR1 and CDR2, the germline V gene lists MDHEN and SYDVKM.

This clone appeared once. Its binding antigen is unknown. Base quality data are lacking; no much larger clone is found one base away. The specimen comprised peripheral blood, sampled from a patient treated with radiotherapy plus ipilimumab. The V and J genes are TRBV28 and TRBJ2-3; 9 junctional bases match TRBD2. The receptor's source is a human donor with non-small cell lung cancer who had a partial response to radiotherapy plus ipilimumab. CDR3 loop: CASRVGSGSVVTDTQYF. In nucleotides, the sequence is TGTGCCAGCAGGGTAGGTAGCGGGAGCGTCGTGACAGATACGCAGTATTTT.